Below, 31 T cell receptor beta chains from the same sample are listed, as sequenced in a study of blood T cell repertoires in COVID-19. TCRdb's table, derived via immunoSEQ multiplex PCR, lists solely in-frame clones and lacks some. The repertoire holds about 91,000 clones, more than 75% seen once, with around 4.9% in the top ten. Sequencing used peripheral blood. The source of these receptors is a woman older than 75 with active COVID-19.

The CDR3, as DNA: TGTGCCAGCAGTTTTGTAACCGGGACTACCATCTCTGGAAACACCATATATTTT. Translated: CASSFVTGTTISGNTIYF. The chain couples TRBV7-9 to TRBJ1-3; weak D call: TRBD1 (5 bases). The CDR3 runs 18 residues. Trimming cost V 6 bases and J 0 bases, with 21 bases left between them. Germline lookup yields CDR1 SEHNR and CDR2 FQNEAQ (reference sequence).

This rearrangement joins TRBV7-9 to TRBJ2-1; 12 bases are shared with TRBD2. V trimming: 4 bases; J trimming: 8 bases; junction bases outside the gene matches: 15. The CDR3 totals 18 residues. Germline V gene sequence: CDR1 SEHNR, CDR2 FQNEAQ (reference sequence). The CDR3: CASSSRWTSGMLSHEQFF. The CDR3 DNA reads as TGTGCCAGCAGCTCCCGGTGGACTAGCGGGATGCTAAGTCATGAGCAGTTCTTC. Full variable domain (missing parts from reference TRBV7-9 and TRBJ2-1): DTGVSQNPRHKITKRGQNVTFRCDPISEHNRLYWYRQTLGQGPEFLTYFQNEAQLEKSRLLSDRFSAERPKGSFSTLEIQRTEQGDSAMYLCASSSRWTSGMLSHEQFFGPGTRLTVL.

The gene calls are TRBV7-3 and TRBJ2-5; 11 bases agree with TRBD1. The J segment lost 12 bases and the V segment lost 4 bases, leaving 7 bases of the junction unmatched. This CDR3 has 13 amino acids. Germline lookup yields CDR1 SGHTA and CDR2 FQGTGA. CDR3: CASSSGTGGDKYF. The CDR3 bases are TGTGCCAGCAGCTCCGGGACAGGGGGAGACAAGTACTTC.

This chain links TRBV6-5 with TRBJ2-7; unclear D gene. CDR1 is MNHEY, CDR2 SVGAGI, per germline. This CDR3 has 12 residues. The V end lost 4 bases, the J end lost 7 bases, and 11 bases lay between the germline ends. CDR3 sequence (DNA): TGTGCCAGCAGTTCATTCTCGAGGGAGCAGTACTTC. Protein product: CASSSFSREQYF.

In this sample, this clone turned up a few times. This chain links TRBV29-1 with TRBJ2-2, with TRBD1 identical over 7 bases. The germline V gene has CDR1 SQVTM and CDR2 ANQGSEA. J was trimmed by 0 bases and V by 1 base; bases with no gene match: 2. This CDR3 spans 15 amino acids. CDR3 sequence: CSVEGGTANTGELFF. The CDR3 nucleotides are TGCAGCGTTGAAGGGGGGACAGCGAACACCGGGGAGCTGTTTTTT.

This sequence joins TRBV6-2 or TRBV6-3 and TRBJ2-2; a weak D match, TRBD1 (6 bases). This CDR3 has 14 residues. Trimming removed 6 bases at V and 4 bases at J, with 12 bases between. The germline V gene has CDR1 MNHEY and CDR2 SVGEGT. The CDR3 here is CASSHRVGTGELFF. The CDR3 DNA sequence: TGTGCCAGCAGCCACAGGGTTGGCACCGGGGAGCTGTTTTTT.

The chain carries TRBV29-1 and TRBJ2-5, with a weak D call TRBD1 (6 bases). Germline-derived CDR1 and CDR2 are SQVTM and ANQGSEA. The CDR3 is 13 residues long. V was trimmed by 6 bases and J by 2 bases, leaving 13 bases between them. The CDR3 DNA sequence: TGCAGCGTAGAGACAGGTTATCAAGAGACCCAGTACTTC. It codes for CSVETGYQETQYF.

This clone was recorded once. The chain's CDR3 is CAISEDRGRGGELFF. The CDR3, as DNA: TGTGCCATCAGTGAGGACAGGGGGCGCGGCGGGGAGCTGTTTTTT. The chain has TRBV10-3 and TRBJ2-2; TRBD1 matches 10 bases. J gave up 7 bases and V 2 bases, and 4 bases lay outside the gene matches. CDR1 is ENHRY and CDR2 is SYGVKD in the germline V gene. This CDR3 is 15 amino acids long.

This sequence joins TRBV28 and TRBJ2-3, with 10 bases aligning to TRBD2. The CDR3 is 15 amino acids. Germline trimming cut 10 bases from V and 6 bases from J; bases unmatched to any gene: 13. CDR1 is MDHEN and CDR2 is SYDVKM in the germline V gene. Here the CDR3 reads CATQFNLAGVDTQYF. DNA for the CDR3: TGTGCCACTCAGTTTAATCTAGCGGGAGTGGATACGCAGTATTTT.

The chain couples TRBV5-1 to TRBJ2-1; 8 bases align to TRBD2. With V trimmed by 0 bases and J by 3 bases, 8 bases remained unmatched. Germline V gives CDR1 SGHRS, CDR2 YFSETQ. The CDR3 is 17 amino acids. This CDR3 is CASSLGHSGANYNEQFF. DNA of the CDR3: TGCGCCAGCAGCTTGGGACATAGCGGGGCCAACTACAATGAGCAGTTCTTC. Full variable domain (remainder filled in from reference TRBV5-1 and TRBJ2-1): KAGVTQTPRYLIKTRGQQVTLSCSPISGHRSVSWYQQTPGQGLQFLFEYFSETQRNKGNFPGRFSGRQFSNSRSEMNVSTLELGDSALYLCASSLGHSGANYNEQFFGPGTRLTVL.

The chain links TRBV2 to TRBJ2-4; no clear D. In germline, CDR1 is SNHLY, CDR2 FYNNEI. The CDR3 is 13 residues long. V lost 5 bases, J lost 0 bases, and 5 bases lay in between. DNA for the CDR3: TGTGCCAGCAGTTCTCTAGCCAAAAACATTCAGTACTTC. Its protein product is CASSSLAKNIQYF.

V usage is TRBV29-1 and J usage is TRBJ1-5; 7 bases fit TRBD1. Germline V gives CDR1 SQVTM, CDR2 ANQGSEA. Trimming took 8 bases from V and 5 from J; bases not matched to a gene: 9. The CDR3 runs 13 residues. The CDR3 DNA is TGCAGCCCCCTGGGCAGGGGGGATCAGCCCCAGCATTTT. Its translation is CSPLGRGDQPQHF.

V and J are TRBV11-2 and TRBJ2-4, with TRBD1 matching over 10 bases. With V trimmed by 5 bases and J by 6 bases, 4 bases remained unmatched. Germline loops: CDR1 SGHAT, CDR2 FQNNGV. The CDR3 sequence is 14 residues long. CDR3 in amino acids: CASSPRTGGNIQYF. The CDR3 DNA reads as TGTGCCAGCAGCCCTCGGACAGGGGGAAACATTCAGTACTTC. Full variable domain (outside the CDR3, taken from reference TRBV11-2 and TRBJ2-4): EAGVAQSPRYKIIEKRQSVAFWCNPISGHATLYWYQQILGQGPKLLIQFQNNGVVDDSQLPKDRFSAERLKGVDSTLKIQPAKLEDSAVYLCASSPRTGGNIQYFGAGTRLSVL.

The genes are TRBV27 and TRBJ1-1; D unresolved. Trimming removed 0 bases at V and 6 bases at J, with 11 bases between. The CDR3 has 14 residues. Germline V lookup: CDR1 MNHEY, CDR2 SMNVEV (reference sequence). CDR3 bases: TGTGCCAGCAGTTTATCCCGCCAGGCAGCTGAAGCTTTCTTT. This codes for CASSLSRQAAEAFF.

This chain uses TRBV5-1 with TRBJ1-6; 9 bases line up with TRBD1. J was trimmed by 12 bases and V by 7 bases; bases with no gene match: 11. CDR1 and CDR2 (germline): SGHRS, YFSETQ. There are 14 residues in the CDR3. The CDR3 DNA follows: TGCGCCAGCTCTAACCCGGGACAGGGAGGACCCCTCCACTTT. As protein: CASSNPGQGGPLHF.

This clone has just a few counts. J is TRBJ2-3 and V is TRBV11-1, with D possibly being TRBD2 (6 bases). Germline-derived CDR1 and CDR2 are SGHAT and FQDESV (reference sequence). This CDR3 is built from 15 residues. Trimming removed 2 bases from V and 0 bases from J, with 9 bases in between. CDR3 DNA: TGTGCCAGCAGCTTACTAGCGCTTAGCACAGATACGCAGTATTTT. Its protein product is CASSLLALSTDTQYF.

CDR3 nucleotides: TGTGCCAGCAGCCGTTCGGACAGGGGGAGGGATGAGCAGTTCTTC. The encoded protein is CASSRSDRGRDEQFF. The chain is built from TRBV7-9 and TRBJ2-1; 10 bases agree with TRBD1. Per germline, CDR1 SEHNR and CDR2 FQNEAQ (reference sequence). Trimming took 5 bases from V and 8 from J; bases not matched to a gene: 9. CDR3 length: 15 amino acids.

The chain links TRBV5-6 to TRBJ1-1; 7 positions match TRBD1. This CDR3 contains 17 residues. Losses at the gene ends were 0 bases for V and 4 bases for J; bases not matched to a gene: 12. Germline loops: CDR1 SGHDT, CDR2 YYEEEE. The CDR3 sequence: CASSLVGTAGGSTEAFF. CDR3 in DNA: TGTGCCAGCAGCTTGGTGGGGACGGCAGGGGGTAGCACTGAAGCTTTCTTT.

This clone was found once. The genes are TRBV28 and TRBJ2-2, with 16 bases fitting TRBD2. CDR3 length: 20 residues. From germline, CDR1 is MDHEN and CDR2 SYDVKM. V was pared by 6 bases and J by 4 bases, with 14 bases of the junction left unmatched. CDR3 region: CASRTGTSGRARGVTGELFF. The CDR3 DNA is TGTGCCAGCAGAACCGGGACTAGCGGGAGGGCCAGGGGGGTCACCGGGGAGCTGTTTTTT.

V gene TRBV19 combines with J gene TRBJ2-7, with 7 bases lining up with TRBD2. CDR1 and CDR2 (germline): LNHDA, SQIVND (reference sequence). Trimming cost V 4 bases and J 0 bases; bases outside gene matches: 3. The CDR3 consists of 14 residues. The CDR3 protein is CASSKGLLSYEQYF. DNA of the CDR3: TGTGCCAGTAGTAAGGGACTACTCTCCTACGAGCAGTACTTC.

The V call is TRBV2, the J call TRBJ2-1, with D hard to call. This CDR3 has 14 amino acids. The V and J ends lost 2 bases and 3 bases respectively, with 8 bases between them. CDR1 SNHLY and CDR2 FYNNEI come from the germline V gene. CDR3 residues: CASSESGLYNEQFF. DNA for the CDR3: TGTGCCAGCAGTGAATCTGGGCTCTACAATGAGCAGTTCTTC.

In its sample, this clone was seen once. The V gene is TRBV7-2, the J gene TRBJ2-1; 12 positions match TRBD2. The germline CDR1 and CDR2 sequences are SGHTA and FQGNSA. V lost 5 bases, J lost 0 bases, and 8 bases stayed unmatched. CDR3 size: 18 residues. In nucleotides, the CDR3 is TGTGCCAGCAGCCAAAGGACTAGCGGGGTTCTCTCCTACAATGAGCAGTTCTTC. Translation gives CASSQRTSGVLSYNEQFF.

This chain links TRBV3-1 (or the pseudogene TRBV3-2) with TRBJ2-2; 12 nucleotides match TRBD2. Germline V gene data show CDR1 as LGHDT and CDR2 as YNNKEL (reference sequence). The V gene end was trimmed by 6 bases and the J gene end by 7 bases; junction bases not matched to a gene: 3. The CDR3 is 14 residues long. For the CDR3, the DNA is TGTGCCAGCAGGACTAGCGGGAGAAACGGGGAGCTGTTTTTT. Translating gives CASRTSGRNGELFF.

This chain connects TRBV19 to TRBJ2-1, with TRBD2 matching over 8 bases. The trim removed 6 bases at V and 7 bases at J, leaving 11 bases unmatched. The CDR3 consists of 15 residues. Germline values: CDR1 LNHDA, CDR2 SQIVND (reference sequence). CDR3 loop: CASSPSGPHRNEQFF. The CDR3 nucleotides read TGTGCCAGTAGCCCTAGCGGGCCCCATCGGAATGAGCAGTTCTTC.

This clone has just a few counts. The gene calls are TRBV7-2 and TRBJ2-1; D unclear. V was pared by 2 bases and J by 15 bases, with 17 bases between. CDR3 length equals 13 residues. Germline CDR1 and CDR2: SGHTA and FQGNSA. CDR3 in amino acids: CASSLNRDKIGFF. The CDR3 coding sequence is TGTGCCAGCAGCTTAAATCGTGACAAAATTGGGTTCTTC.

The chain uses TRBV29-1 and TRBJ2-1; unclear D gene. CDR1 is SQVTM and CDR2 is ANQGSEA in the germline V gene. This CDR3 comprises 12 residues. V gave up 4 bases and J gave up 5 bases, with 9 bases separating them. The CDR3 sequence: CSVVSDHNEQFF. CDR3 sequence (DNA): TGCAGCGTTGTGAGCGACCACAATGAGCAGTTCTTC.

The chain carries TRBV25-1 and TRBJ1-6; 10 bases agree with TRBD1. J lost 4 bases, V lost 5 bases, and 8 bases had no gene match. Germline-derived CDR1 and CDR2 are MGHDK and SYGVNS. The CDR3 loop spans 17 amino acids. The CDR3 loop is CASSPGDRGPYNSPLHF. The CDR3 DNA follows: TGTGCCAGCAGTCCCGGAGACAGGGGGCCGTATAATTCACCCCTCCACTTT.

The chain recombines TRBV2 with TRBJ2-2; TRBD2 matches at 7 bases. The CDR3 spans 15 residues. Germline V gene data show CDR1 as SNHLY and CDR2 as FYNNEI. V shed 7 bases and J 7 bases; nucleotides not matched to a gene: 12. The CDR3 nucleotides read TGTGCCAGCACCCGTCGTACGGGAGGAATCGGGGAGCTGTTTTTT. Its translation is CASTRRTGGIGELFF.

V and J are TRBV5-4 and TRBJ2-3, with D unresolved. V dropped 0 bases and J dropped 0 bases, with 2 bases sitting between them. The germline gives CDR1 SGHNT, CDR2 YYREEE (reference sequence). This CDR3 has 13 amino acids. In DNA, the CDR3 is TGTGCCAGCAGCTTGGTAAGCACAGATACGCAGTATTTT. Translation gives CASSLVSTDTQYF.

This chain joins TRBV23-1 and TRBJ2-5; TRBD2 is a possible D gene (6 bases). TRBV23-1 has ORF status, its function being uncertain. The ends were cut back, 8 bases at V and 3 bases at J, with 13 bases in the middle. This CDR3 contains 13 residues. The CDR3 reads CASRRAREETQYF. DNA for the CDR3: TGCGCCAGCCGGAGGGCGAGGGAAGAGACCCAGTACTTC.

The chain links TRBV5-4 to TRBJ1-1; TRBD1 matches at 7 bases. Germline lookup yields CDR1 SGHNT and CDR2 YYREEE (reference sequence). Trimming cost V 4 bases and J 4 bases; bases outside gene matches: 7. The CDR3 totals 14 residues. The CDR3 protein is CASSQTGVSTEAFF. CDR3 DNA: TGTGCCAGCAGCCAAACAGGGGTTTCCACTGAAGCTTTCTTT. The full variable domain, its missing parts supplied by reference TRBV5-4 and TRBJ1-1, is ETGVTQSPTHLIKTRGQQVTLRCSSQSGHNTVSWYQQALGQGPQFIFQYYREEENGRGNFPPRFSGLQFPNYSSELNVNALELDDSALYLCASSQTGVSTEAFFGQGTRLTVV.